The TCR beta chain under discussion was sequenced for a study of blood T cell repertoires in COVID-19 (dated by TCRdb to about 2020). In terms of the full investigation: Samples covering the acute and convalescent phases of COVID-19 were provided by collaborators in the United States, Italy and Spain. Nearly every sample came with metadata listing a de-identified subject ID, COVID-19 status, age in years and sex. The prospective study material was composed of cDNA or gDNA derived from T cells, B-cell-depleted T cells, or PBMCs. HLA class I and class II types, where available, came from metadata supplied by the sample provider rather than from assay-based typing. Samples came from the ongoing ImmuneRACE study (first 160 participants) plus 1,254 subjects from 6 global collaborators. Deeply sampled blood TCRbeta repertoires from subjects exposed to, actively infected with, or recovered from COVID-19 were included in the dataset. A freely available public database, intended as a resource for researchers studying the immune response to SARS-CoV-2, is where the repertoires were released. The research as a whole found: The amount of clinical and demographic metadata varied by source and participant and was provided uncurated.

The immunoSEQ Assay, a bias-controlled multiplex PCR, was used to amplify TCRbeta CDR3 regions from genomic DNA. As for how the authors treated the data: The number of nucleated cells in each sample was estimated by amplification of reference gene primers within the assay. Sequence reads were collapsed and filtered to measure the absolute abundance of every unique TCRbeta CDR3 rearrangement. For each sample, productive Simpson clonality was calculated by taking the square root of Simpson's diversity index across productive rearrangements. Here the immuneACCESS table is served through TCRdb, limited to in-frame sequences with V and J called. Missing clones are a known gap in these copies; in checked studies unresolved V genes cover under half, and the rest lacks a known reason. Clone size and the V and J calls come from that table; the DNA yielded D and trimming. This sample lists roughly 330,000 clones; approximately 88% were detected once. The top ten clonotypes cover around 5% of the sample.

The CDR3 goes from the cysteine to the phenylalanine over 14 residues. Of the read, only the CDR3 DNA is kept; its 42 bases are in frame from base 1. CDR1 and CDR2 (MNHEY, SVGEGT) derive from the germline V gene. The germline V and J ends show losses of 6 bases and 4 bases respectively, and no gene match explains 5 bases of the junction. Enrolling through a virtual design, the prospective study's participants ranged in age from about 18 to 89 years and lived across 24 United States geographic areas. In the prospective study, cohorts were assigned on the basis of participant-reported clinical history obtained from a screening survey and a study questionnaire. For ImmuneRACE Cohort 3, a participant was defined as recovered based on two consecutive negative NP/OP PCR tests, clearance by a healthcare professional, or resolution of symptoms. Each participant in the prospective study had whole blood, serum and a nasopharyngeal or oropharyngeal swab collected by mobile phlebotomists. Participants in the prospective study had the option to provide additional blood draws and questionnaires over a roughly two-month period. Blood samples from the prospective study were shipped frozen or at room temperature prior to DNA extraction.

Turning to this clone: The target of this receptor is not known. Base qualities are missing; no much larger clone stands one base away.

Material: PBMCs or T cells enriched from blood (not recorded which). The sequence was obtained from a man under 40 who had recovered from COVID-19. This chain is built from TRBV6-2 or TRBV6-3 and TRBJ2-7, and TRBD1 matches 11 of the central bases. CDR3 reads: CASSPRDRGYEQYF. Here is the DNA: TGTGCCAGCAGCCCCCGGGACAGGGGGTACGAGCAGTACTTC.